The 29 T cell receptor beta chains reported below all come from one sample, sequenced in a study of OX40 agonist ivuxolimab in advanced cancers. Library generation was performed with the immunoSEQ multiplex PCR assay. TCRdb stores this immuneACCESS table with in-frame sequences only. Part of the clones is absent; in the studies checked, under half of the shortfall reflects unresolved V genes, and no reason is known for the rest. The sample table contains approximately 62,000 clones; only one count was recorded for more than 85% of them. Roughly 12% of the sample is held by the ten biggest clonotypes. Material: CD4+ or CD8+ T cells sorted from blood, obtained in a trial of the OX40 agonist ivuxolimab. The receptor source for this set is an adult with an advanced solid tumor such as melanoma, head and neck, liver or kidney cancer.

The V gene is TRBV10-3, the J gene TRBJ1-2; D is possibly TRBD1 (6 bases). Trimming left V 0 bases short and J 0 bases short, with 14 bases between. The germline V gene encodes CDR1 ENHRY and CDR2 SYGVKD. The CDR3 sequence is 17 residues long. The CDR3 spells CAISESDRTTANYGYTF. As DNA, the CDR3 is TGTGCCATCAGTGAGTCTGACAGGACTACAGCTAACTATGGCTACACCTTC.

The V gene is TRBV9, the J gene TRBJ2-1; 9 nucleotides match TRBD2. Losses at the gene ends were 3 bases for V and 8 bases for J; bases not matched to a gene: 9. Germline V gene data show CDR1 as SGDLS and CDR2 as YYNGEE. The CDR3 contains 15 residues. CDR3 sequence: CASSETSGGGDEQFF. The CDR3 DNA sequence: TGTGCCAGCAGCGAGACTAGCGGAGGAGGTGATGAGCAGTTCTTC.

The V gene is TRBV4-1, the J gene TRBJ2-5; D is perhaps TRBD1 or TRBD2 (5 bases each). V was pared by 9 bases and J by 5 bases, with 22 bases between. The CDR3 length is 15 residues. Germline V gives CDR1 MGHRA, CDR2 YSYEKL. CDR3 in amino acids: CASGDVLKVGETQYF. Written as DNA, the CDR3 is TGCGCCAGTGGGGACGTCTTAAAGGTGGGGGAGACCCAGTACTTC.

V and J are TRBV10-1 and TRBJ2-5, with D unresolved. Trimming pared 2 bases from V and 5 bases from J, leaving 9 bases between. CDR3 size: 13 residues. The germline gives CDR1 WNHNN, CDR2 SYGVQD (reference sequence). CDR3 in amino acids: CASSETARETQYF. The CDR3 DNA sequence: TGCGCCAGCAGTGAGACAGCAAGGGAGACCCAGTACTTC.

The chain is built from TRBV5-4 and TRBJ1-1, with unresolved D. CDR1 SGHNT and CDR2 YYREEE come from the germline V gene (reference sequence). The CDR3 loop spans 15 amino acids. V shed 4 bases and J shed 7 bases, with 20 bases lying between them. This CDR3 is CASSPIATGFGEAFF. DNA of the CDR3: TGTGCCAGCAGCCCCATCGCGACGGGGTTTGGTGAAGCTTTCTTT.

The rearrangement uses TRBV13 and TRBJ2-3; D remains unclear. CDR3 length equals 12 residues. V lost 1 base, J lost 6 bases, and 5 bases lay in between. Germline V CDR1 and CDR2: PRHDT, FYEKMQ (reference sequence). CDR3: CASSLVRDTQYF. CDR3 DNA: TGTGCCAGCAGCTTAGTCCGGGATACGCAGTATTTT.

The genes are TRBV7-2 and TRBJ2-7, with TRBD2 identical over 7 bases. The CDR3 is 14 residues long. Germline loops: CDR1 SGHTA, CDR2 FQGNSA. J gave up 6 bases and V 0 bases, and 5 bases lay outside the gene matches. The CDR3 region has the DNA TGTGCCAGCAGCTTAGCTGCGGGAGCGGTCGAGCAGTACTTC. Its translation is CASSLAAGAVEQYF.

V usage is TRBV30 and J usage is TRBJ2-4, with 8 bases aligning to TRBD1. The CDR3 contains 14 residues. Germline V gene sequence: CDR1 GTSNPN, CDR2 SVGIG (reference sequence). The V gene end was trimmed by 3 bases and the J gene end by 8 bases; junction bases not matched to a gene: 9. The CDR3 here is CAWRIGQGGYIQYF. The CDR3 DNA reads TGTGCCTGGAGAATTGGACAGGGCGGTTACATTCAGTACTTC.

This chain joins TRBV5-4 and TRBJ2-1; TRBD2 matches 7 bases. V was pared by 5 bases and J by 0 bases, with 11 bases of the junction left unmatched. Germline-derived CDR1 and CDR2 are SGHNT and YYREEE (reference sequence). The CDR3 runs 17 residues. The CDR3 region has the DNA TGTGCCAGCAGGGGTACGACTAGCCAATTCTCCTACAATGAGCAGTTCTTC. The encoded protein is CASRGTTSQFSYNEQFF.

This chain connects TRBV6-1 to TRBJ2-3; unclear D gene. This CDR3 is built from 14 residues. V was shortened by 4 bases and J by 0 bases, with 8 bases between the two germline ends. Germline V gene lookup returns CDR1 MNHNS and CDR2 SASEGT. The CDR3 DNA reads TGTGCCAGCAGTGGCACCACTAGCACAGATACGCAGTATTTT. Protein product: CASSGTTSTDTQYF.

The chain carries TRBV7-9 and TRBJ2-3, with D possibly being TRBD1 or TRBD2 (6 bases each). Trimming shortened V by 7 bases and J by 3 bases, and 11 bases separated the two germline ends. Germline CDR1 is SEHNR and CDR2 is FQNEAQ (reference sequence). The CDR3 runs to 13 residues. Here the CDR3 DNA reads TGTGCCAGCACTGGGGGGCAGACAGATACGCAGTATTTT. Its translation is CASTGGQTDTQYF.

The chain is built from TRBV4-1 and TRBJ2-1; TRBD2 might be the D (6 bases). The CDR3 runs to 18 residues. The germline CDR1 and CDR2 sequences are MGHRA and YSYEKL. V shed 3 bases and J shed 6 bases, with 24 bases lying between them. The DNA for the CDR3 is TGCGCCAGCAGCCATCGGCCTACGGAGGGTGCGGACATCAATGAGCAGTTCTTC. Translation gives CASSHRPTEGADINEQFF.

This clone came up once. The chain combines TRBV4-1 with TRBJ2-7; TRBD1 matches 8 bases. This CDR3 spans 15 amino acids. The germline gives CDR1 MGHRA, CDR2 YSYEKL. J lost 3 bases, V lost 6 bases, and 10 bases had no gene match. CDR3 nucleotide sequence: TGCGCCAGCAGAGGGGTCAGGGGGCGCCTCTACGAGCAGTACTTC. Amino acids: CASRGVRGRLYEQYF.

The chain links TRBV5-4 to TRBJ1-4; possible D gene TRBD1, 6 bases. The CDR3 has 14 amino acids. V lost 0 bases and J lost 12, with 15 bases in between. Germline V gene data show CDR1 as SGHNT and CDR2 as YYREEE (reference sequence). In DNA form, the CDR3 reads TGTGCCAGCAGCTTGGACGGGGGGCTGCTGGAACTGTTTTTT. Its translation is CASSLDGGLLELFF.

The chain is built from TRBV4-2 and TRBJ2-2; 11 bases map to TRBD1. The CDR3 is 15 amino acids. The germline V gene has CDR1 LGHNA and CDR2 YNFKEQ. V was clipped by 6 bases and J by 1 base; unmatched bases: 1. DNA for the CDR3: TGTGCCAGCAGGGACAGGGGGCTGAACACCGGGGAGCTGTTTTTT. Translation gives CASRDRGLNTGELFF.

This rearrangement joins TRBV5-1 to TRBJ2-2; no definite D call. This CDR3 comprises 12 residues. Trimming stripped 1 base from V and 7 bases from J, with 5 bases between. The germline CDR1 and CDR2 sequences are SGHRS and YFSETQ. CDR3 amino acids: CASSLRIGELFF. CDR3 in DNA: TGCGCCAGCAGCTTGAGAATCGGGGAGCTGTTTTTT.

V gene TRBV6-6 combines with J gene TRBJ2-7, with 10 bases aligning to TRBD2. Per germline, CDR1 MNHNY and CDR2 SVGAGI (reference sequence). The V gene end was trimmed by 6 bases and the J gene end by 3 bases; junction bases not matched to a gene: 8. This CDR3 comprises 15 residues. The CDR3 reads CASRAEREGLYEQYF. The CDR3 DNA reads as TGTGCCAGCAGGGCAGAGCGGGAGGGCCTCTACGAGCAGTACTTC.

This clone has a single count. V usage is TRBV4-1 and J usage is TRBJ1-3; D is undetermined. The CDR3 runs 15 residues. Germline assignment: CDR1 MGHRA and CDR2 YSYEKL. V lost 5 bases and J lost 4, with 15 bases in between. DNA for the CDR3: TGCGCCAGCAGCGACAACTTAGGAATCGGAAACACCATATATTTT. Its protein is CASSDNLGIGNTIYF.

This chain joins TRBV2 and TRBJ2-5, with a possible D match to TRBD2 (6 bases). Germline V gene sequence: CDR1 SNHLY, CDR2 FYNNEI. Trimming took 5 bases from V and 2 from J, leaving 12 bases between them. CDR3 length: 14 amino acids. CDR3 amino acids: CASSRGDNQETQYF. The CDR3 bases are TGTGCCAGCAGTCGCGGGGATAATCAAGAGACCCAGTACTTC.

This clone was observed a handful of times. The chain carries TRBV4-1 and TRBJ1-2, with D possibly being TRBD1 (5 bases). Germline-derived CDR1 and CDR2 are MGHRA and YSYEKL. The CDR3 has 15 residues. The ends were cut back, 0 bases at V and 0 bases at J, with 8 bases in the middle. CDR3 in DNA: TGCGCCAGCAGCCAAGATTGGGGGGCTAACTATGGCTACACCTTC. It encodes CASSQDWGANYGYTF.

The chain is built from TRBV10-3 and TRBJ2-1, with TRBD2 matching over 13 bases. From germline, CDR1 is ENHRY and CDR2 SYGVKD. Unmatched junction bases numbered 7, after V lost 4 bases and J lost 1 base. The CDR3 runs 18 residues. The CDR3 DNA sequence: TGTGCCATCAGTGGAAGGACTAGCGGGAGTGGGTCCTACAATGAGCAGTTCTTC. As protein: CAISGRTSGSGSYNEQFF.

The gene calls are TRBV4-1 and TRBJ1-2, with 9 positions matching TRBD1. The germline V gene has CDR1 MGHRA and CDR2 YSYEKL. After removal of 5 bases from V and 3 bases from J, the junction contained 4 bases not matched to a gene. CDR3 length: 14 amino acids. CDR3 protein: CASSLDRGDYGYTF. CDR3 nucleotide sequence: TGCGCCAGCAGCTTGGACAGGGGTGACTATGGCTACACCTTC.

The gene calls are TRBV7-6 and TRBJ1-1; D might be TRBD1 (5 bases). CDR1 and CDR2 (germline): SGHVS, FNYEAQ. CDR3 length: 13 amino acids. Deletions cut 7 bases from V and 5 bases from J, with 14 bases between. The CDR3 loop reads CASITPGHTEAFF. CDR3 bases: TGTGCCAGCATCACACCAGGGCATACTGAAGCTTTCTTT.

The V and J genes are TRBV6-1 and TRBJ1-2, with D possibly TRBD1 on 6 matching bases. Germline CDR1 and CDR2: MNHNS and SASEGT. The CDR3 length is 13 residues. V lost 6 bases, J lost 7 bases, and 15 bases lay in between. CDR3 loop: CASSRGKDVGYTF. CDR3 DNA sequence: TGTGCCAGCAGCAGGGGCAAGGACGTTGGCTACACCTTC.

This rearrangement joins TRBV29-1 to TRBJ2-7, with D tentatively TRBD1 (6 bases). Germline V gene lookup returns CDR1 SQVTM and CDR2 ANQGSEA. This CDR3 has 13 amino acids. The V gene lost 4 bases and the J gene lost 7 bases, with 17 bases spanning the gap. The CDR3 sequence is CSVGGRGPLEQYF. CDR3 sequence (DNA): TGCAGCGTTGGTGGCAGGGGCCCGCTGGAGCAGTACTTC.

On this clone itself: A read error may account for a junction end that differs from germline. The chain carries TRBV27 and TRBJ2-7; D is possibly TRBD1 (6 bases). This CDR3 contains 16 residues. Germline CDR1 MNHEY, CDR2 SMNVEV (reference sequence). This CDR3 is CASSLSSGERGYEQYF. In DNA form, the CDR3 reads TGTGCCAGCAGTCTATCTTCAGGGGAGAGGGGCTACGAGCAGTACTTC.

The chain uses TRBV7-3 and TRBJ2-2; D may match TRBD1 or TRBD2 (5 bases each). The CDR3 runs to 15 residues. The V end was cut by 2 bases, the J end by 2 bases, with 9 bases between. Germline V lookup: CDR1 SGHTA, CDR2 FQGTGA. The chain's CDR3 is CASSLGTSNTGELFF. DNA for the CDR3: TGTGCCAGCAGCTTAGGGACGTCAAACACCGGGGAGCTGTTTTTT.

V is TRBV7-9 and J is TRBJ1-6; tentative D call: TRBD1 (5 bases). The CDR3 runs 14 residues. Trimming removed 3 bases from V and 4 bases from J, with 7 bases in between. Per germline, CDR1 SEHNR and CDR2 FQNEAQ (reference sequence). This chain's CDR3 is CASSFQGYNSPLHF. CDR3 sequence (DNA): TGTGCCAGCAGCTTCCAGGGATATAATTCACCCCTCCACTTT. The full variable domain, in which reference TRBV7-9 and TRBJ1-6 provide the parts outside the CDR3, is DTGVSQNPRHKITKRGQNVTFRCDPISEHNRLYWYRQTLGQGPEFLTYFQNEAQLEKSRLLSDRFSAERPKGSFSTLEIQRTEQGDSAMYLCASSFQGYNSPLHFGNGTRLTVT.

This sequence joins TRBV9 and TRBJ2-7; D might be TRBD1 (7 bases). In germline, CDR1 is SGDLS, CDR2 YYNGEE. There are 14 residues in the CDR3. The germline V and J ends were trimmed by 3 bases and 2 bases, with 12 bases remaining between them. CDR3 DNA sequence: TGTGCCAGCAGCGAGGGCGGGACAGCCTACGAGCAGTACTTC. Protein: CASSEGGTAYEQYF. Based on the CDR3 plus reference TRBV9 and TRBJ2-7, the full variable domain is DSGVTQTPKHLITATGQRVTLRCSPRSGDLSVYWYQQSLDQGLQFLIQYYNGEERAKGNILERFSAQQFPDLHSELNLSSLELGDSALYFCASSEGGTAYEQYFGPGTRLTVT.